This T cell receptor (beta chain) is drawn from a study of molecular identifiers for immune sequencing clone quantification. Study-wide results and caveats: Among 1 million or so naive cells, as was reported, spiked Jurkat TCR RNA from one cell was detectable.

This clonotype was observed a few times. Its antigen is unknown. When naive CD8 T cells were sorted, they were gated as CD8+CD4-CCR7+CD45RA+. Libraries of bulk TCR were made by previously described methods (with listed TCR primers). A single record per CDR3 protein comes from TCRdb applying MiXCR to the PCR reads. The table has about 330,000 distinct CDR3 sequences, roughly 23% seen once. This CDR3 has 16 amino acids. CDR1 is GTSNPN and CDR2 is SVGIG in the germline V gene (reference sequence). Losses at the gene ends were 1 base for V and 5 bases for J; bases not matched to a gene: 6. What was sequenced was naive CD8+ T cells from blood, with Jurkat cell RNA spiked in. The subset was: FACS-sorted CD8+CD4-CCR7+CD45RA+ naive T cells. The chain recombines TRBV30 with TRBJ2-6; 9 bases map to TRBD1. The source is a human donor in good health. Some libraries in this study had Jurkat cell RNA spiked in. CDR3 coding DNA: TGTGCCTGGAGTGGCCCCACAGGGGGCTGGGCCAACGTCCTGACTTTC. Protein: CAWSGPTGGWANVLTF.